These T cell receptor beta chains were read from a single sample in a study of CD8 T cells in ankylosing spondylitis. Each CDR3 protein gets one entry after TCRdb re-called the 5' RACE reads with MiXCR. The data contain about 350,000 distinct CDR3 sequences, about 20% of them seen just once; the ten biggest clones take up roughly 13%. Specimen: blood, either unsorted or a sorted T cell fraction (not recorded which). The receptors shown here come from a male donor with ankylosing spondylitis or in good health (not recorded which). CDR3s include the opening cysteine and the closing phenylalanine or tryptophan. The order of the fields is clone size, J gene, V gene, D gene, CDR3 protein, CDR3 DNA. A D gene is named only where the DNA matches it firmly. The listing skips clone size in some rows; elsewhere it reads once, few, many or a size class.

clone size: -
J gene: TRBJ2-1
V gene: TRBV20-1
D gene: TRBD2
CDR3 protein: CSARTRVAGYNEQFF
CDR3 DNA: TGCAGTGCTAGAACCCGGGTAGCGGGGTACAATGAGCAGTTCTTC

clone size: -
J gene: TRBJ1-2
V gene: TRBV25-1
D gene: TRBD1
CDR3 protein: CASSAWTGGDYGYTF
CDR3 DNA: TGTGCCAGCAGTGCCTGGACAGGGGGCGACTACGGCTACACCTTC

clone size: few
J gene: TRBJ2-1
V gene: TRBV28
D gene: TRBD2
CDR3 protein: CANSLFAGGVSYNEQFF
CDR3 DNA: TGTGCCAACAGTTTATTTGCGGGGGGGGTGTCCTACAATGAGCAGTTCTTC

clone size: -
J gene: TRBJ1-1
V gene: TRBV14
D gene: -
CDR3 protein: CASSQVTGAGRAFF
CDR3 DNA: TGTGCCAGCAGCCAAGTAACGGGGGCCGGGAGAGCTTTCTTT

clone size: -
J gene: TRBJ2-1
V gene: TRBV29-1
D gene: -
CDR3 protein: CSVPGFGNEQFF
CDR3 DNA: TGCAGCGTTCCGGGATTCGGGAATGAGCAGTTCTTC

clone size: few
J gene: TRBJ2-2
V gene: TRBV7-9
D gene: -
CDR3 protein: CASSRQDTNTGELFF
CDR3 DNA: TGTGCCAGCAGCCGACAGGATACGAACACCGGGGAGCTGTTTTTT

clone size: -
J gene: TRBJ2-4
V gene: TRBV29-1
D gene: -
CDR3 protein: CSGRAFNIQYF
CDR3 DNA: TGCAGCGGACGGGCCTTTAACATTCAGTACTTC

clone size: -
J gene: TRBJ1-2
V gene: TRBV30
D gene: TRBD1
CDR3 protein: CAWSQGVVGYTF
CDR3 DNA: TGTGCCTGGAGCCAGGGGGTAGTTGGCTACACCTTC

clone size: -
J gene: TRBJ2-5
V gene: TRBV3-1
D gene: -
CDR3 protein: CASSQETERRETQYF
CDR3 DNA: TGTGCCAGCAGCCAAGAGACGGAGAGGAGGGAGACCCAGTACTTC

clone size: few
J gene: TRBJ1-5
V gene: TRBV5-1
D gene: -
CDR3 protein: CASSLAPEGPQHF
CDR3 DNA: TGCGCCAGCAGCTTGGCCCCGGAAGGGCCCCAGCATTTT

clone size: few
J gene: TRBJ2-7
V gene: TRBV12-3/TRBV12-4
D gene: -
CDR3 protein: CASISSRLGEQYF
CDR3 DNA: TGTGCCAGCATTTCCTCAAGGTTGGGCGAGCAGTACTTC

clone size: few
J gene: TRBJ2-7
V gene: TRBV5-5
D gene: -
CDR3 protein: CASSLGLGQSYEQYF
CDR3 DNA: TGTGCCAGCAGCCTAGGGCTAGGGCAGTCCTACGAGCAGTACTTC

clone size: -
J gene: TRBJ2-5
V gene: TRBV24-1
D gene: -
CDR3 protein: CATSVEGMETQYF
CDR3 DNA: TGTGCCACCAGTGTGGAGGGGATGGAGACCCAGTACTTC

clone size: -
J gene: TRBJ2-5
V gene: TRBV29-1
D gene: TRBD1
CDR3 protein: CSVEVTGVQETQYF
CDR3 DNA: TGCAGCGTTGAAGTAACAGGGGTCCAAGAGACCCAGTACTTC

clone size: few
J gene: TRBJ2-1
V gene: TRBV6-4
D gene: -
CDR3 protein: CASSDSGVPYNEQFF
CDR3 DNA: TGTGCCAGCAGTGACTCAGGTGTCCCCTACAATGAGCAGTTCTTC

clone size: few
J gene: TRBJ2-3
V gene: TRBV9
D gene: -
CDR3 protein: CASSVAGSATDTQYF
CDR3 DNA: TGTGCCAGCAGCGTAGCGGGGTCGGCCACAGATACGCAGTATTTT

clone size: -
J gene: TRBJ2-7
V gene: TRBV29-1
D gene: -
CDR3 protein: CSVTIGSYEQYF
CDR3 DNA: TGCAGCGTCACTATAGGCTCCTACGAGCAGTACTTC

clone size: few
J gene: TRBJ2-7
V gene: TRBV6-1
D gene: TRBD2
CDR3 protein: CASSEGLAGGRDF
CDR3 DNA: TGTGCCAGCAGTGAAGGGCTAGCGGGGGGTAGGGACTTC

clone size: few
J gene: TRBJ2-3
V gene: TRBV6-1
D gene: -
CDR3 protein: CASSEPGASRDTQYF
CDR3 DNA: TGTGCCAGCAGTGAGCCCGGGGCGAGCAGAGATACGCAGTATTTT

clone size: few
J gene: TRBJ2-3
V gene: TRBV10-3
D gene: -
CDR3 protein: CAISEWYSSTSTDTQYF
CDR3 DNA: TGTGCCATCAGTGAGTGGTACAGCTCTACTAGCACAGATACGCAGTATTTT

clone size: -
J gene: TRBJ2-1
V gene: TRBV6-1
D gene: TRBD1
CDR3 protein: CASSQLPGGVVGEQFF
CDR3 DNA: TGTGCCAGCAGTCAGCTCCCAGGGGGTGTGGTTGGTGAGCAGTTCTTC

clone size: -
J gene: TRBJ2-6
V gene: TRBV7-9
D gene: TRBD1
CDR3 protein: CASRWQGASGANVLTF
CDR3 DNA: TGTGCCAGCAGGTGGCAGGGGGCATCTGGGGCCAACGTCCTGACTTTC

clone size: -
J gene: TRBJ2-7
V gene: TRBV3-1
D gene: -
CDR3 protein: CASSQVNRDYEQYF
CDR3 DNA: TGTGCCAGCAGCCAAGTTAACAGGGACTACGAGCAGTACTTC

clone size: few
J gene: TRBJ2-1
V gene: TRBV4-1
D gene: TRBD1
CDR3 protein: CASSQDQVGGDRRLF
CDR3 DNA: TGCGCCAGCAGCCAAGATCAGGTTGGAGGGGACAGGAGGCTCTTC

clone size: -
J gene: TRBJ1-1
V gene: TRBV12-3/TRBV12-4
D gene: -
CDR3 protein: CASSLTRVNTEAFF
CDR3 DNA: TGTGCCAGCAGTCTTACGAGAGTAAACACTGAAGCTTTCTTT

clone size: once
J gene: TRBJ2-1
V gene: TRBV21-1
D gene: -
CDR3 protein: CASSKAPELLAEQFF
CDR3 DNA: TGTGCCAGCAGCAAAGCTCCAGAGCTCCTGGCTGAGCAGTTCTTC

clone size: many
J gene: TRBJ2-1
V gene: TRBV7-2
D gene: -
CDR3 protein: CASSSNRFNNEQFF
CDR3 DNA: TGTGCCAGCAGCTCAAACAGGTTTAACAATGAGCAGTTCTTC

clone size: few
J gene: TRBJ2-1
V gene: TRBV9
D gene: TRBD2
CDR3 protein: CASSPWTSSSEQFF
CDR3 DNA: TGTGCCAGCAGCCCCTGGACTAGCTCCAGTGAGCAGTTCTTC

clone size: -
J gene: TRBJ2-3
V gene: TRBV12-3/TRBV12-4
D gene: TRBD1
CDR3 protein: CASSFDRGPDTQYF
CDR3 DNA: TGTGCCAGCAGTTTTGACAGGGGACCAGATACGCAGTATTTT

clone size: few
J gene: TRBJ1-1
V gene: TRBV9
D gene: -
CDR3 protein: CASSGRDGSNTEAFF
CDR3 DNA: TGTGCCAGCAGCGGCCGGGACGGTTCGAACACTGAAGCTTTCTTT

clone size: few
J gene: TRBJ1-1
V gene: TRBV4-1
D gene: -
CDR3 protein: CASSPSDSNTEAFF
CDR3 DNA: TGCGCCAGCAGCCCCTCGGACAGTAACACTGAAGCTTTCTTT

clone size: few
J gene: TRBJ2-1
V gene: TRBV20-1
D gene: -
CDR3 protein: CSARERTGLYNEQFF
CDR3 DNA: TGCAGTGCAAGAGAGCGAACAGGACTTTACAATGAGCAGTTCTTC

clone size: -
J gene: TRBJ2-3
V gene: TRBV2
D gene: -
CDR3 protein: CASSESGALIYTDTQYF
CDR3 DNA: TGTGCCAGCAGTGAAAGCGGTGCGTTAATTTACACAGATACGCAGTATTTT

clone size: -
J gene: TRBJ2-1
V gene: TRBV3-1
D gene: -
CDR3 protein: CASSVGAGAYYNEQFF
CDR3 DNA: TGTGCCAGCAGCGTCGGGGCGGGGGCATACTACAATGAGCAGTTCTTC

clone size: few
J gene: TRBJ2-3
V gene: TRBV6-1
D gene: TRBD1
CDR3 protein: CASSPRTGWDTDTQYF
CDR3 DNA: TGTGCCAGCAGTCCCCGGACAGGGTGGGACACAGATACGCAGTATTTT

clone size: -
J gene: TRBJ2-5
V gene: TRBV11-2
D gene: -
CDR3 protein: CASSLVPGMDALQKTQYF
CDR3 DNA: TGTGCCAGCAGCTTAGTTCCGGGGATGGACGCCCTACAAAAGACCCAGTACTTC

clone size: few
J gene: TRBJ1-6
V gene: TRBV7-3
D gene: -
CDR3 protein: CASSSLNSPLHF
CDR3 DNA: TGTGCCAGCAGCTCTCTAAATTCACCCCTCCACTTT

clone size: -
J gene: TRBJ2-3
V gene: TRBV9
D gene: TRBD1
CDR3 protein: CASSGQGPTDTQYF
CDR3 DNA: TGTGCCAGCAGCGGACAGGGACCCACAGATACGCAGTATTTT

clone size: medium-sized
J gene: TRBJ2-7
V gene: TRBV3-2
D gene: -
CDR3 protein: CASSLTSGGLSSYEQYF
CDR3 DNA: TGTGCCAGCAGCCTTACTAGCGGGGGCCTGAGCTCCTACGAGCAGTACTTC

clone size: -
J gene: TRBJ2-7
V gene: TRBV12-3/TRBV12-4
D gene: TRBD1
CDR3 protein: CASSNRGPYEQYF
CDR3 DNA: TGTGCCAGCAGTAACAGGGGACCCTACGAGCAGTACTTC

clone size: few
J gene: TRBJ2-5
V gene: TRBV4-1
D gene: -
CDR3 protein: CASSQVSGTQETQYF
CDR3 DNA: TGCGCCAGCAGCCAAGTTTCCGGGACCCAAGAGACCCAGTACTTC

clone size: -
J gene: TRBJ2-5
V gene: TRBV25-1
D gene: -
CDR3 protein: CASGTGTQYF
CDR3 DNA: TGTGCCAGCGGGACGGGGACCCAGTACTTC

clone size: -
J gene: TRBJ2-3
V gene: TRBV6-1
D gene: TRBD1
CDR3 protein: CASTSGTGLDTQYF
CDR3 DNA: TGTGCCAGCACCTCAGGGACAGGGCTAGATACGCAGTATTTT

clone size: -
J gene: TRBJ2-7
V gene: TRBV10-3
D gene: TRBD2
CDR3 protein: CAISELGLREGSSYEQYF
CDR3 DNA: TGTGCCATCAGTGAGCTGGGCCTCAGGGAGGGAAGCTCCTACGAGCAGTACTTC